This TCR beta chain was obtained from a study of blood T cell repertoires in COVID-19 (TCRdb year 2020). For context, the study as a whole: Samples from collaborators originated in the United States, Italy and Spain and spanned both the acute and convalescent phases of COVID-19. The repertoires were made available in a free public database intended to serve as a resource for research on the immune response to SARS-CoV-2. The prospective study material was composed of cDNA or gDNA derived from T cells, B-cell-depleted T cells, or PBMCs. HLA class I and class II types, where available, came from metadata supplied by the sample provider rather than from assay-based typing. The sample metadata nearly always contained a de-identified subject ID, COVID-19 status, age in years and sex. The dataset comprised deeply sampled blood TCRbeta repertoires from subjects exposed to, actively infected with, or recovered from COVID-19. The samples were drawn from two sources: the first 160 participants of the ongoing ImmuneRACE study, and fewer than 1,500 subjects contributed by 6 global collaborators.

Remarks on this clone: No antigen is known for it. Per-base qualities were not stored, and no clone one base away is much larger.

At one collaborating source in Seattle, patients were enrolled during active infection and were followed longitudinally through the course of disease. Collaborating institutions collected whole blood in K2EDTA tubes following their own protocols. For TCRbeta analysis, collaborators shipped samples in one of three forms: frozen whole blood, isolated PBMCs, or DNA extracted from either of those sample types. TCRbeta CDR3 regions were amplified from genomic DNA using the immunoSEQ Assay, a bias-controlled multiplex PCR. In the authors' own workflow: Nucleated cell counts per sample were estimated from amplification of reference gene primers within the assay. To quantify the absolute abundance of each unique TCRbeta CDR3 rearrangement, sequence reads were collapsed and filtered. For each sample, productive Simpson clonality was calculated as the square root of Simpson's diversity index across productive rearrangements. TCRdb obtained this table from immuneACCESS and retained in-frame rearrangements with V and J assigned. These tables miss some clones; where compared with another copy, unresolved V genes account for less than half of the shortfall, and the remainder is unexplained. V and J calls and clone size come straight from that table; D and trimming were deduced from the DNA. The table for this sample lists around 61,000 clones; about 91% of them were counted only once. The top ten hold around 40% of the sample.

Results and caveats for the whole study, not just this receptor: The amount of clinical and demographic metadata varied by source and participant and was provided uncurated.

The germline V gene (reference sequence) provides CDR1 LNHDA and CDR2 SQIVND. Including the terminal cysteine and phenylalanine, the CDR3 comprises 12 residues. Only CDR3 DNA remains: 36 bases, in frame from the first base. V sheds 6 bases and J sheds 7 bases, leaving 9 bases between their ends. This clonotype was sampled from an older woman with COVID-19, enrolled during active disease. Rearrangement joined TRBV19 to TRBJ2-2; no D gene call is confident. Material for sequencing was peripheral blood. At the DNA level, the sequence is TGTGCCAGTAGCCGGGTCCTCGGGGAGCTGTTTTTT. The translation is CASSRVLGELFF.